Listed here are 14 T cell receptor beta chains from one sample, sequenced in a study of blood T cell repertoires in COVID-19. Repertoires were generated with immunoSEQ multiplex PCR, while TCRdb's copy carries only in-frame clones and drops some. The sample shows tens of thousands of clones, 85% of them seen only once. The sequencing sample was made of peripheral blood. Receptors were obtained from a man over 45 with active COVID-19.

This sequence joins TRBV19 and TRBJ1-4; D remains ambiguous. Trimming removed 3 bases from V and 4 bases from J, with 6 bases in between. Germline CDR1 is LNHDA and CDR2 is SQIVND (reference sequence). The CDR3 runs to 13 residues. Here the CDR3 DNA reads TGTGCCAGTAGTATTAGTATTAATGAAAAACTGTTTTTT. Translation: CASSISINEKLFF.

The chain couples TRBV6-2 or TRBV6-3 to TRBJ1-1; 10 bases align to TRBD1. This CDR3 region has 18 residues. Looked up from germline, CDR1 is MNHEY and CDR2 is SVGEGT. V shed 6 bases, J shed 2 bases, and the junction held 15 bases outside the gene matches. In DNA, the CDR3 is TGTGCCAGCAGCCGAAGACGACAGGGGGCGCGTCGAAACACTGAAGCTTTCTTT. The encoded protein is CASSRRRQGARRNTEAFF.

In this sample, this clone is medium-sized. V and J are TRBV10-3 and TRBJ2-3, with D tentatively TRBD2 (6 bases). Germline CDR1 and CDR2: ENHRY and SYGVKD. This CDR3 contains 16 residues. V lost 4 bases, J lost 1 base, and 15 bases lay in between. CDR3 coding DNA: TGTGCCATCAGTGGGACCCCGGGCGGGGGCACAGATACGCAGTATTTT. Protein: CAISGTPGGGTDTQYF.

This chain joins TRBV7-8 and TRBJ1-2, with no clear D. This CDR3 spans 13 amino acids. The ends were cut back, 1 base at V and 2 bases at J, with 5 bases in the middle. The germline V gene encodes CDR1 SGHVS and CDR2 FQNEAQ. CDR3 protein: CASSLGVNYGYTF. The DNA of the CDR3 is TGTGCCAGCAGCTTAGGCGTGAACTATGGCTACACCTTC.

The chain uses TRBV19 and TRBJ1-2; a possible D gene is TRBD1 (5 bases). Germline V lookup: CDR1 LNHDA, CDR2 SQIVND (reference sequence). The V gene lost 1 base and the J gene lost 4 bases, with 10 bases spanning the gap. CDR3 length: 14 amino acids. CDR3 loop: CASSIVSGIYGYTF. CDR3 sequence (DNA): TGTGCCAGTAGTATAGTCTCAGGGATCTATGGCTACACCTTC. Variable domain in full (rest from reference TRBV19 and TRBJ1-2): DGGITQSPKYLFRKEGQNVTLSCEQNLNHDAMYWYRQDPGQGLRLIYYSQIVNDFQKGDIAEGYSVSREKKESFPLTVTSAQKNPTAFYLCASSIVSGIYGYTFGSGTRLTVV.

V usage is TRBV14 and J usage is TRBJ2-7; D perhaps matches TRBD2 (6 bases). The germline gives CDR1 SGHDN, CDR2 FVKESK. Trimming took 4 bases from V and 1 from J, leaving 11 bases between them. The length of the CDR3 is 14 residues. CDR3 sequence: CASSPWDSSYEQYF. Here the CDR3 DNA reads TGTGCCAGCAGCCCGTGGGACTCGTCCTACGAGCAGTACTTC.

The J gene is TRBJ2-7, the V gene TRBV10-3; D may be TRBD2 (5 bases). CDR3 length: 12 residues. From germline, CDR1 is ENHRY and CDR2 SYGVKD. V was pared by 0 bases and J by 5 bases, with 5 bases between. The CDR3 DNA is TGTGCCATCAGTGAGTCGGGAGACGAGCAGTACTTC. Translated: CAISESGDEQYF.

The chain uses TRBV19 and TRBJ2-7; a weak D match, TRBD1 (5 bases). This CDR3 region has 14 residues. The V gene's germline CDR1 is LNHDA and CDR2 SQIVND (reference sequence). The germline V and J ends were trimmed by 6 bases and 6 bases, with 18 bases remaining between them. CDR3 protein: CASSEKGQQREQYF. CDR3 DNA: TGTGCCAGTAGCGAAAAGGGGCAGCAGCGCGAGCAGTACTTC. Variable domain in full (rest from reference TRBV19 and TRBJ2-7): DGGITQSPKYLFRKEGQNVTLSCEQNLNHDAMYWYRQDPGQGLRLIYYSQIVNDFQKGDIAEGYSVSREKKESFPLTVTSAQKNPTAFYLCASSEKGQQREQYFGPGTRLTVT.

The genes are TRBV14 and TRBJ1-2; 10 bases map to TRBD1. The CDR3 consists of 15 residues. The trim removed 1 base at V and 7 bases at J, leaving 6 bases unmatched. Germline CDR1 is SGHDN and CDR2 is FVKESK. Here the CDR3 reads CASSQGGQGRLGYTF. CDR3 in DNA: TGTGCCAGCAGCCAAGGGGGACAGGGGCGCCTTGGCTACACCTTC.

The V call is TRBV7-8, the J call TRBJ2-7; 8 nucleotides line up with TRBD2. The CDR3 is made up of 13 amino acids. Germline V gene lookup returns CDR1 SGHVS and CDR2 FQNEAQ. Trimming removed 5 bases from V and 3 bases from J; junction bases left unmatched: 3. The CDR3: CASSPGGDYEQYF. For the CDR3, the DNA is TGTGCCAGCAGCCCGGGGGGGGACTACGAGCAGTACTTC.

The V and J genes are TRBV2 and TRBJ1-6; the D is unclear. Germline values: CDR1 SNHLY, CDR2 FYNNEI. The CDR3 sequence is 10 residues long. V was cut by 4 bases and J by 11 bases, with 3 bases left in between. The CDR3 DNA follows: TGTGCCAGCAGTGTTACACCCCTCCACTTT. Encoded protein: CASSVTPLHF. The full variable domain, rest sourced from reference TRBV2 and TRBJ1-6, is EPEVTQTPSHQVTQMGQEVILRCVPISNHLYFYWYRQILGQKVEFLVSFYNNEISEKSEIFDDQFSVERPDGSNFTLKIRSTKLEDSAMYFCASSVTPLHFGNGTRLTVT.

V is TRBV5-1 and J is TRBJ2-3; 9 nucleotides align to TRBD2. Trimming cost V 0 bases and J 1 base; bases outside gene matches: 3. CDR1 and CDR2 (germline): SGHRS, YFSETQ. The CDR3 covers 16 residues. CDR3 protein: CASSLEAGGRTDTQYF. For the CDR3, the DNA is TGCGCCAGCAGCTTGGAGGCGGGGGGGCGCACAGATACGCAGTATTTT.

The rearrangement links TRBV10-3 to TRBJ2-7; maybe TRBD2 (5 bases). CDR3 length: 11 amino acids. The ends were cut back, 10 bases at V and 3 bases at J, with 10 bases in the middle. Per the germline V gene, CDR1 is ENHRY and CDR2 is SYGVKD. The CDR3 spells CATGEYYEQYF. The CDR3 DNA follows: TGTGCCACCGGGGAATACTACGAGCAGTACTTC.

The chain employs TRBV18 and TRBJ2-3; the D gene is possibly TRBD1 (5 bases). The CDR3 covers 15 residues. Trimming took off 0 bases at V and 2 bases at J, with 9 bases between the two ends. CDR1 is KGHSH and CDR2 is LQKENI in the germline V gene. In DNA, the CDR3 is TGTGCCAGCTCACCACCCAGGGCCTTCACAGATACGCAGTATTTT. As protein: CASSPPRAFTDTQYF. Based on the CDR3 plus reference TRBV18 and TRBJ2-3, the full variable domain is NAGVMQNPRHLVRRRGQEARLRCSPMKGHSHVYWYRQLPEEGLKFMVYLQKENIIDESGMPKERFSAEFPKEGPSILRIQQVVRGDSAAYFCASSPPRAFTDTQYFGPGTRLTVL.